This T cell receptor beta chain appears in the sequencing data of a study of blood T cell repertoires in COVID-19. Clones were read by immunoSEQ multiplex PCR, and TCRdb kept only the in-frame ones, dropping some. The sample gives 150,000 to 200,000 clones, around 80% of which show up once; roughly 13% is in the top ten. The source of this sequence is a woman between 55 and 75 years old who had recovered from COVID-19. Sequenced sample: PBMCs or T cells enriched from blood (not recorded which).

The CDR3 loop is CARRGSSGSYEQYF. In DNA, the CDR3 is TGCGCCAGACGTGGGTCTAGCGGCTCCTACGAGCAGTACTTC. The chain joins TRBV10-1 to TRBJ2-7, with TRBD2 matching 7 bases. There are 14 residues in the CDR3. Germline assignment: CDR1 WNHNN and CDR2 SYGVQD (reference sequence). The junction had 8 bases not matched to a gene; V was cut back by 9 bases and J by 0 bases.